The 8 T cell receptor beta chains in this list originate from one sample, sequenced in a study of T cell responses to AZD1222 COVID-19 vaccine. Libraries were prepared by immunoSEQ multiplex PCR; TCRdb keeps only in-frame clonotypes and omits some of them. The sample has under 200,000 clones, over 80% seen once. The sequenced sample was peripheral blood, obtained on day 0 of AZD1222 vaccination. The receptors here all came from an adult in good health.

V and J are TRBV30 and TRBJ2-1, with 8 bases identical to TRBD2. Germline CDR1 and CDR2: GTSNPN and SVGIG (reference sequence). V gave up 0 bases and J gave up 7 bases; unmatched junction bases: 8. This CDR3 is 15 amino acids long. The CDR3 sequence: CAWSVLRGGKNEQFF. CDR3 nucleotide sequence: TGTGCCTGGAGTGTACTACGGGGGGGGAAGAATGAGCAGTTCTTC.

The gene calls are TRBV7-3 and TRBJ1-6, with D unclear. The CDR3 is 13 residues long. CDR1 is SGHTA and CDR2 is FQGTGA in the germline V gene. The V and J ends lost 1 base and 8 bases respectively, with 6 bases between them. In DNA, the CDR3 is TGTGCCAGCAGCTTAAATCCAGATTCACCCCTCCACTTT. Its translation is CASSLNPDSPLHF.

The gene calls are TRBV5-1 and TRBJ1-2; no clear D. Deletions cut 3 bases from V and 5 bases from J, with 11 bases between. CDR1 and CDR2 from the germline V gene are SGHRS and YFSETQ. CDR3 size: 13 residues. Here the CDR3 DNA reads TGCGCCAGCAGCTCTCCGACACTATATGGCTACACCTTC. It yields the protein CASSSPTLYGYTF.

The chain couples TRBV4-3 to TRBJ2-7; a weak D match, TRBD2 (6 bases). Trimming took off 0 bases at V and 7 bases at J, with 16 bases between the two ends. Germline CDR1 LGHNA, CDR2 YSLEER. The CDR3 is 15 residues long. CDR3 protein: CASSQDGGGVGEQYF. The CDR3 bases are TGCGCCAGCAGCCAAGACGGTGGCGGGGTCGGGGAGCAGTACTTC.

A single count supports this clone. The chain links TRBV7-9 to TRBJ1-1; D remains unclear. The V gene's germline CDR1 is SEHNR and CDR2 FQNEAQ (reference sequence). This CDR3 is built from 12 residues. V was shortened by 7 bases and J by 7 bases, with 13 bases between the two germline ends. The CDR3 DNA follows: TGTGCCAGCACTGGAGGGAGAATTGAAGCTTTCTTT. It yields the protein CASTGGRIEAFF.

The chain employs TRBV2 and TRBJ2-1; 10 bases fit TRBD2. The CDR3 spans 17 residues. The ends lost 2 bases at V and 6 bases at J; junction bases unmatched: 10. Germline V gene lookup returns CDR1 SNHLY and CDR2 FYNNEI. CDR3 nucleotide sequence: TGTGCCAGCAGTGAAAATAGCGGGGGGCCTTTCTCCAATGAGCAGTTCTTC. Protein: CASSENSGGPFSNEQFF. The full variable domain, completed using reference TRBV2 and TRBJ2-1, is EPEVTQTPSHQVTQMGQEVILRCVPISNHLYFYWYRQILGQKVEFLVSFYNNEISEKSEIFDDQFSVERPDGSNFTLKIRSTKLEDSAMYFCASSENSGGPFSNEQFFGPGTRLTVL.

Concerning this clone: Distinct nucleotide sequences in the sample also encode this CDR3. This chain joins TRBV10-3 and TRBJ1-5; D perhaps matches TRBD1 (5 bases). V lost 0 bases and J 4 bases, leaving 7 bases between the germline ends. The CDR3 length is 14 residues. The germline V gene has CDR1 ENHRY and CDR2 SYGVKD. CDR3 coding DNA: TGTGCCATCAGTGAGTCGGGGGGTAATCAGCCCCAGCATTTT. Amino acid sequence: CAISESGGNQPQHF.

This chain uses TRBV11-1 with TRBJ2-5; D is perhaps TRBD1 or TRBD2 (5 bases each). V gave up 5 bases and J gave up 2 bases, with 15 bases separating them. This CDR3 region has 15 residues. Germline values: CDR1 SGHAT, CDR2 FQDESV (reference sequence). CDR3 DNA sequence: TGTGCCAGCAGCCTGAGTTTGGGACCTCAAGAGACCCAGTACTTC. Translating it yields CASSLSLGPQETQYF. Complete variable domain (other parts from reference TRBV11-1 and TRBJ2-5): EAEVAQSPRYKITEKSQAVAFWCDPISGHATLYWYRQILGQGPELLVQFQDESVVDDSQLPKDRFSAERLKGVDSTLKIQPAELGDSAMYLCASSLSLGPQETQYFGPGTRLLVL.